Listed below are T cell receptor beta chains from one sample, sequenced in a study of blood T cell repertoires in COVID-19. Produced via immunoSEQ multiplex PCR; TCRdb's table is partial and in-frame only. Of about half a million clones listed, approximately 89% were seen once; the top ten hold roughly 1%. The specimen sequenced was peripheral blood. The receptor set was obtained from a man aged 18 to 29 with COVID-19, enrolled during active disease. The CDR3 runs from the conserved cysteine through the conserved F or W. Each record gives: J gene, D gene, V gene, CDR3 length, clone size, CDR3 DNA, CDR3 protein. The D gene is left open where the match is weak. A clone size is listed for some rows: how often the clone was seen (once, few, many), or a class if it is expanded.

>TRBJ2-7|TRBD1|TRBV15|14|NA
TGTGCCACCAGCAGAGGACAGGGGCCCTACGAGCAGTACTTC
CATSRGQGPYEQYF
>TRBJ2-7|TRBD1|TRBV7-9|14|NA
TGTGCCAGCAGCTTACTTTTAGGACAGGGCGAGCAGTACTTC
CASSLLLGQGEQYF
>TRBJ2-1|TRBD2|TRBV3-1/TRBV3-2|15|NA
TGTGCCAGCAGCCAAGTCGCGGGAGGTTTCAATGAGCAGTTCTTC
CASSQVAGGFNEQFF
>TRBJ1-1|NA|TRBV7-9|14|NA
TGTGCCAGCAGCTTAGGAGGAGAGAACACTGAAGCTTTCTTT
CASSLGGENTEAFF
>TRBJ1-4|TRBD1|TRBV3-1/TRBV3-2|14|once
TGTGCCAGCAGCGGGACAGGGACTAATGAAAAACTGTTTTTT
CASSGTGTNEKLFF
>TRBJ2-2|NA|TRBV5-5|18|few
TGTGCCAGCAGCTTGGCAAGACAGTGGGAAGGGTACACCGGGGAGCTGTTTTTT
CASSLARQWEGYTGELFF
>TRBJ1-2|NA|TRBV21-1|15|NA
TGTGCCAGCAGCAAAGACGAGGGGGCTTGGAGAGGCTACACCTTC
CASSKDEGAWRGYTF
>TRBJ1-5|NA|TRBV30|12|NA
TGTGCCTGGGGGGGAGGCGGTCAGCCCCAGCATTTT
CAWGGGGQPQHF
>TRBJ1-2|NA|TRBV24-1|11|NA
TGTGCCACCAGTCCGGGCTATGGCTACACCTTC
CATSPGYGYTF
>TRBJ2-7|NA|TRBV29-1|12|NA
TGCAGCGTTGACGTGGAGTCCTACGAGCAGTACTTC
CSVDVESYEQYF
>TRBJ1-1|NA|TRBV4-1|15|once
TGCGCCAGCAGCCAAACCGGGACACGGGGTACTGAAGCTTTCTTT
CASSQTGTRGTEAFF
>TRBJ2-7|TRBD2|TRBV28|15|NA
TGTGCCACTCACACAATAGCGGGGCTCACCTACGAGCAGTACTTC
CATHTIAGLTYEQYF
>TRBJ2-1|TRBD1|TRBV2|13|NA
TGTGCCAGCAGGACCCAACAGGGGAAGGAGCAGTTCTTC
CASRTQQGKEQFF
>TRBJ2-1|TRBD1|TRBV24-1|13|NA
TGTGCCACCCGACAGGGGACCTACAATGAGCAGTTCTTC
CATRQGTYNEQFF
>TRBJ2-1|NA|TRBV7-8|18|NA
TGTGCCAGCAGCTTAGTACGCAGGGGCGCGGGAGAGGCCAATGAGCAGTTCTTC
CASSLVRRGAGEANEQFF
>TRBJ1-1|NA|TRBV21-1|13|NA
TGTGCCAGCAGCATCGACAGGGGGACTGAAGCTTTCTTT
CASSIDRGTEAFF
>TRBJ1-1|NA|TRBV5-6|15|few
TGTGCCAGCAGCACTGGCGGGTTGGTGAACACTGAAGCTTTCTTT
CASSTGGLVNTEAFF
>TRBJ2-1|TRBD2|TRBV6-1|16|few
TGTGCCAGCAGTGAAACCTCCGGGGGGGGCCGTAATGAGCAGTTCTTC
CASSETSGGGRNEQFF
>TRBJ2-2|NA|TRBV12-3/TRBV12-4|13|NA
TGTGCCAGCAGTGAGGGCGACACCGGGGAGCTGTTTTTT
CASSEGDTGELFF
>TRBJ2-2|TRBD2|TRBV19|14|once
TGTGCCAGTAGTAGTCTAGCGGGGCTTTGGGAGCTGTTTTTT
CASSSLAGLWELFF
>TRBJ2-1|TRBD2|TRBV7-9|17|NA
TGTGCCAGCAGCTCCTATTATACTAGCGGCACTTACAATGAGCAGTTCTTC
CASSSYYTSGTYNEQFF
>TRBJ2-3|TRBD1|TRBV24-1|15|NA
TGTGCCACCAGTGCCGGAGGACAGGGGCAAGATACGCAGTATTTT
CATSAGGQGQDTQYF
>TRBJ2-7|TRBD2|TRBV5-5|15|few
TGTGCCAGCAGCTCGACTAGCGGAAGCTCCTACGAGCAGTACTTC
CASSSTSGSSYEQYF
>TRBJ2-7|NA|TRBV18|13|once
TGTGCCAGCTCTCGAGGACAGAGCTACGAGCAGTACTTC
CASSRGQSYEQYF
>TRBJ2-1|NA|TRBV7-9|16|NA
TGTGCCAGCAGCTTAGCGAGGGGGAGCTCCTACAATGAGCAGTTCTTC
CASSLARGSSYNEQFF
>TRBJ2-1|NA|TRBV28|11|NA
TGTGCCAGCAACGAGAACAATGAGCAGTTCTTC
CASNENNEQFF
>TRBJ2-3|NA|TRBV5-4|12|NA
TGTGCCAGCTCATCCATCACAGATACGCAGTATTTT
CASSSITDTQYF
>TRBJ1-1|NA|TRBV29-1|12|NA
TGCAGCGCCGATCGGGGGAACACTGAAGCTTTCTTT
CSADRGNTEAFF
>TRBJ2-2|TRBD2|TRBV15|18|many
TGTGCCACCAGCAGAGATTGGGGACTAGCGGATAACACCGGGGAGCTGTTTTTT
CATSRDWGLADNTGELFF
>TRBJ2-1|NA|TRBV3-1/TRBV3-2|14|once
TGTGCCAGCAGGAAGTGGGAGGGGGAGGATGAGCAGTTCTTC
CASRKWEGEDEQFF
>TRBJ1-4|TRBD1|TRBV11-3|16|NA
TGTGCCAGCAGCAACCCCACCGGGACAGAAAATGAAAAACTGTTTTTT
CASSNPTGTENEKLFF